This TCR beta chain was obtained from a study of PD-1 blockade in classical Hodgkin lymphoma (TCRdb year 2020). In terms of the full investigation: Nivolumab dosing was 3 mg/kg intravenously every 2 weeks, continuing until either disease progression or unacceptable toxicity. The study used CyTOF and TCR beta sequencing to define a peripheral blood immune signature of response to PD-1 blockade in classical Hodgkin lymphoma.

Study-level results and caveats: Newly diagnosed patients were reported to have lower baseline TCR diversity than healthy donors, and relapsed/refractory patients were reported to have lower baseline TCR diversity still. Patients starting nivolumab less than 1 year after ASCT had lower diversity and were excluded from later analyses to avoid confounding by immune reconstitution. Trial patients achieving complete response had baseline diversity similar to newly diagnosed patients, whereas partial responders and progressors had significantly lower diversity. A significant rise by C4D1 was seen in CD4+ but not CD8+ TCR diversity (p=0.0027 vs p=0.16), with the rise being most apparent in complete responders (p=0.02). The study was limited to a single clinical trial cohort, and causes of repertoire differences, possibly disease activity or prior therapy, remained undefined.

In the case of this clone: It has no known antigen specificity. Base quality data are lacking; no much larger clone is found one base away.

Genomic DNA was isolated using the Qiagen DNeasy kit from unsorted PBMCs as well as from negatively selected CD4+ and CD8+ fractions. Using primers that anneal to V and J segments, immunoSEQ multiplex PCR amplified the TCR beta CDR3 regions. A synthetic immune receptor repertoire was used to minimize amplification bias, and any residual bias was removed computationally once sequencing was done. The published analysis was carried out like this. Repertoire diversity was quantified as the Shannon entropy index using custom Python scripts. The unsorted, CD4+ and CD8+ repertoires were each analyzed separately, with the exception of combined analyses, where CD4+ and CD8+ sequences were merged in silico. A clone counted as expanded when the clone's frequency after treatment rose at least 2-fold relative to C1D1, and clones undetected at baseline were given a pseudocount of 0.5. Singleton clones were defined as clones with 0 or 1 copy at C1D1, and non-singleton clones were defined as clones with 2 or more copies. Clones expanded in unsorted samples were annotated as CD4+, CD8+ or unknown by matching protein sequences in sorted samples from the same patient. Diversity changes from C1D1 to C4D1 were tested in paired samples using Wilcoxon tests. The immuneACCESS repertoire file appears here via TCRdb, limited to in-frame rearrangements. These files lack a portion of the clones; in checked studies, under half of the deficit traces to unresolved V genes, and the cause of the others is not known. The V and J calls and clone size are taken from that table; D and trimming were inferred from the DNA. The sample table shows around 25,000 clones, and more than 75% are seen once. 20% to 30% of the sample belongs to the ten largest clones.

The CDR3 goes from the cysteine to the phenylalanine over 15 residues. Of the read, only the CDR3 DNA is kept; its 45 bases are in frame from base 1. According to the germline V gene, CDR1 reads SGHAT and CDR2 reads FQNNGV. The junction carries 11 bases between V and J, which are trimmed by 1 base and 3 bases respectively. This specimen's time point label, per the study, means: cycle 4 day 1 (C4D1), after more than five weeks of nivolumab. Relapse after autologous stem cell transplantation had occurred in all trial patients, and cohorts A, B and C were distinguished by prior brentuximab vedotin exposure. The trial cohort comprised a few dozen patients with relapsed/refractory classical Hodgkin lymphoma whose best overall responses were complete response, partial response or progressive disease. In the multi-cohort phase II CheckMate 205 trial, trial patients received single-agent nivolumab. An independent review committee assessed best overall response by applying the 2007 International Working Group response criteria. Trial PBMCs were collected just before the start of nivolumab (C1D1) and during therapy at cycle 2 day 1 and cycle 4 day 1. Peripheral blood was collected in 8 mL Vacutainer Cell Preparation Tubes, from which PBMCs were isolated by centrifugation and then cryopreserved.

The clonotype was recovered from a human donor with classical Hodgkin lymphoma. Sequencing was performed on peripheral blood mononuclear cells (PBMCs), taken before the fourth cycle of nivolumab. The sequence joins TRBV11-2 to TRBJ2-3; the D gene cannot be named for sure. The DNA sequence is given as TGTGCCAGCAGCTTAGTTGCTGTCAGTACAGATACGCAGTATTTT. This yields the protein CASSLVAVSTDTQYF. With all but the CDR3 taken from the reference TRBV11-2 and TRBJ2-3 genes, the full variable domain is: EAGVAQSPRYKIIEKRQSVAFWCNPISGHATLYWYQQILGQGPKLLIQFQNNGVVDDSQLPKDRFSAERLKGVDSTLKIQPAKLEDSAVYLCASSLVAVSTDTQYFGPGTRLTVL.